This entry lists 29 T cell receptor beta chains sequenced from one sample in a study of blood T cells in healthy people across ages. It was with a sample-barcoded 5' primer and a J-beta primer mix that a second PCR of roughly 6 to 12 cycles was run. Each CDR3 protein gets one entry after TCRdb re-called the 5' RACE reads with MiXCR. There are 1.5 million to 2 million distinct CDR3 sequences in the sample; 49% occur only once, and approximately 2.1% lies in the top ten. Sequencing input: blood. Every receptor here comes from a woman aged 40 to 50 in good health.

The rearrangement uses TRBV20-1 and TRBJ1-1; TRBD1 might be the D (6 bases). Germline CDR1 and CDR2: DFQATT and SNEGSKA (reference sequence). The CDR3 runs to 18 residues. V gave up 0 bases and J gave up 7 bases, with 27 bases separating them. Here the CDR3 reads CSARDRPGGSAGAYEAFF. CDR3 in DNA: TGCAGTGCTAGAGATCGACCGGGGGGGAGCGCGGGGGCTTATGAAGCTTTCTTT.

The chain recombines TRBV6-5 with TRBJ2-1, with D perhaps TRBD1 (5 bases). Trimming stripped 6 bases from V and 0 bases from J, with 15 bases between. Germline values: CDR1 MNHEY, CDR2 SVGAGI. This CDR3 comprises 16 residues. CDR3 in amino acids: CASSRIRVLSYNEQFF. CDR3 nucleotides: TGTGCCAGCAGCCGTATCAGGGTCCTCTCCTACAATGAGCAGTTCTTC.

The CDR3 reads CASTPGRREGRSTDTQYF. CDR3 DNA sequence: TGTGCCAGCACCCCGGGGCGCAGGGAGGGTCGCAGCACAGATACGCAGTATTTT. The V gene is TRBV6-1, the J gene TRBJ2-3; 7 bases agree with TRBD2. Germline V lookup: CDR1 MNHNS, CDR2 SASEGT. This CDR3 region has 18 residues. V trimming: 7 bases; J trimming: 0 bases; junction bases outside the gene matches: 16.

This clonotype was detected only a few times. The CDR3, as DNA: TGCAGCGGGTCGGGTTCAGAGGATGGTGGCTACACCTTC. Protein sequence: CSGSGSEDGGYTF. This chain links TRBV29-1 with TRBJ1-2; D unresolved. Per germline, CDR1 SQVTM and CDR2 ANQGSEA. This CDR3 has 13 residues. V dropped 7 bases and J dropped 7 bases, with 19 bases sitting between them.

The gene calls are TRBV5-4 and TRBJ2-5; 7 bases are a match to TRBD2. Germline V gene sequence: CDR1 SGHNT, CDR2 YYREEE (reference sequence). J lost 6 bases, V lost 5 bases, and 7 bases had no gene match. This CDR3 region has 13 residues. The CDR3 loop reads CASSSLAMKTQYF. In DNA form, the CDR3 reads TGTGCCAGCAGTTCACTAGCGATGAAGACCCAGTACTTC.

The rearrangement uses TRBV6-2 or TRBV6-3 and TRBJ2-7; 7 nucleotides align to TRBD1. This CDR3 region has 13 residues. V shed 8 bases, J shed 3 bases, and the junction held 7 bases outside the gene matches. The germline V gene encodes CDR1 MNHEY and CDR2 SVGEGT. The CDR3 sequence: CASYRQGDYEQYF. CDR3 in DNA: TGTGCCAGCTATCGACAGGGAGACTACGAGCAGTACTTC.

V is TRBV28 and J is TRBJ2-3, with D possibly TRBD2 on 6 matching bases. The germline V gene encodes CDR1 MDHEN and CDR2 SYDVKM. V lost 2 bases and J lost 4, with 13 bases in between. The CDR3 length is 15 residues. CDR3 in DNA: TGTGCCAGCAGTTTAACAACTAGCCCGGCAGATACGCAGTATTTT. Translating gives CASSLTTSPADTQYF.

The chain recombines TRBV7-2 with TRBJ2-5; possible D gene TRBD1, 6 bases. Per the germline V gene, CDR1 is SGHTA and CDR2 is FQGNSA. Trimming pared 2 bases from V and 2 bases from J, leaving 9 bases between. The CDR3 sequence is 14 residues long. The CDR3 nucleotides read TGTGCCAGCAGCTTAATTGACAGGCAAGAGACCCAGTACTTC. Protein product: CASSLIDRQETQYF.

A note on this clonotype: A much more abundant neighbour one base away suggests this may be a read error. The gene calls are TRBV10-3 and TRBJ2-3; 7 bases line up with TRBD1. The CDR3 extends over 14 amino acids. Trimming removed 6 bases from V and 4 bases from J; junction bases left unmatched: 7. The germline CDR1 and CDR2 sequences are ENHRY and SYGVKD. The CDR3 DNA is TGTGCCATCAGAGATACAGGGGAATCAGATACGCAGTATTTT. Translation: CAIRDTGESDTQYF.

The chain carries TRBV28 and TRBJ2-5; 9 nucleotides match TRBD1. The CDR3 is made up of 15 amino acids. Germline V gene sequence: CDR1 MDHEN, CDR2 SYDVKM. V dropped 6 bases and J dropped 1; count of bases not matched to a gene: 6. This chain's CDR3 is CASRIRDRAQETQYF. The CDR3 DNA is TGTGCCAGCAGAATTCGGGACAGGGCCCAAGAGACCCAGTACTTC.

This chain links TRBV20-1 with TRBJ2-5, with D possibly being TRBD2 (5 bases). The closer fit of TRBJ2-1 to the DNA end suggests the J call may be wrong. The germline gives CDR1 DFQATT, CDR2 SNEGSKA (reference sequence). The CDR3 extends over 13 amino acids. The CDR3 spells CSAEGWGGETQFF. DNA of the CDR3: TGCAGTGCCGAGGGTTGGGGTGGGGAGACCCAGTTCTTC.

The chain employs TRBV6-5 and TRBJ2-1; D perhaps matches TRBD1 (5 bases). V was shortened by 0 bases and J by 8 bases, with 14 bases between the two germline ends. The CDR3 spans 15 residues. Germline-derived CDR1 and CDR2 are MNHEY and SVGAGI. The CDR3 nucleotides read TGTGCCAGCAGTTACTCTGTCCAGGGTTGGGATGAGCAGTTCTTC. Amino acid sequence: CASSYSVQGWDEQFF.

A single count supports this clonotype. The chain uses TRBV6-1 and TRBJ2-4, with TRBD2 identical over 13 bases. From germline, CDR1 is MNHNS and CDR2 SASEGT. Losses at the gene ends were 1 base for V and 2 bases for J; bases not matched to a gene: 2. This CDR3 region has 17 residues. The CDR3 here is CASSEVGLAGTKNIQYF. In nucleotides, the CDR3 is TGTGCCAGCAGTGAAGTGGGACTAGCGGGGACCAAAAACATTCAGTACTTC.

The CDR3 here is CASSSGTRGNREANEQFF. For the CDR3, the DNA is TGTGCCAGCAGCTCCGGGACCCGTGGGAATAGGGAGGCGAATGAGCAGTTCTTC. The J gene is TRBJ2-1, the V gene TRBV11-3; D might be TRBD2 (6 bases). This CDR3 is 18 amino acids long. The germline V gene has CDR1 SGHNT and CDR2 YENEEA. V gave up 4 bases and J gave up 7 bases, with 26 bases separating them.

This clonotype showed up just a few times. V usage is TRBV20-1 and J usage is TRBJ2-3; D is unclear. Germline loops: CDR1 DFQATT, CDR2 SNEGSKA (reference sequence). The CDR3 totals 13 residues. The V and J ends lost 3 bases and 2 bases respectively, with 9 bases between them. This CDR3 is CSASGRNTDTQYF. The CDR3, as DNA: TGCAGTGCTAGCGGGCGAAACACAGATACGCAGTATTTT.

This clonotype was counted a few times. The CDR3 bases are TGTGCCAGCAGCTTAGGTGGGGGGGCCTTGAATGAGCAGTTCTTC. Protein product: CASSLGGGALNEQFF. The chain is built from TRBV7-2 and TRBJ2-1; the D gene is possibly TRBD2 (7 bases). Trimming removed 1 base at V and 7 bases at J, with 14 bases between. This CDR3 is 15 amino acids long. Germline assignment: CDR1 SGHTA and CDR2 FQGNSA.

The CDR3 DNA follows: TGTGCCAGCAGCCGGACACGTTTTGGAACTGGGGCCAACGTCCTGACTTTC. It translates to CASSRTRFGTGANVLTF. This chain joins TRBV3-1 and TRBJ2-6, with D possibly matching TRBD1 (5 bases). This CDR3 is 17 amino acids long. Trimming shortened V by 4 bases and J by 2 bases, and 15 bases separated the two germline ends. From germline, CDR1 is LGHDT and CDR2 YNNKEL (reference sequence).

This clonotype was counted a few times. V is TRBV29-1 and J is TRBJ2-3; 12 positions match TRBD2. The CDR3 consists of 17 residues. Germline V gene lookup returns CDR1 SQVTM and CDR2 ANQGSEA. V lost 3 bases and J lost 2; bases outside the gene matches: 9. The DNA for the CDR3 is TGCAGCGTTGACTGGGGACTAGCGGGCGGTCACACAGATACGCAGTATTTT. Its protein is CSVDWGLAGGHTDTQYF.

The chain has TRBV5-1 and TRBJ2-1; TRBD2 is a possible D gene (6 bases). The CDR3 consists of 14 residues. Germline-derived CDR1 and CDR2 are SGHRS and YFSETQ. The V gene lost 6 bases and the J gene lost 2 bases, with 12 bases spanning the gap. The CDR3 region has the DNA TGCGCCAGCACTCGGGAGTCCCCCTACAATGAGCAGTTCTTC. Amino acid sequence: CASTRESPYNEQFF.

The V and J genes are TRBV19 and TRBJ2-5; TRBD1 might be the D (6 bases). CDR1 is LNHDA, CDR2 SQIVND, per germline (reference sequence). The CDR3 is 17 residues long. Trimming left V 5 bases short and J 3 bases short, with 22 bases between. CDR3 protein: CASSGGPGRRVEETQYF. In DNA, the CDR3 is TGTGCCAGTAGTGGGGGCCCCGGGCGGAGAGTCGAAGAGACCCAGTACTTC. Based on the CDR3 plus reference TRBV19 and TRBJ2-5, the full variable domain is DGGITQSPKYLFRKEGQNVTLSCEQNLNHDAMYWYRQDPGQGLRLIYYSQIVNDFQKGDIAEGYSVSREKKESFPLTVTSAQKNPTAFYLCASSGGPGRRVEETQYFGPGTRLLVL.

The chain has TRBV7-2 and TRBJ2-1; TRBD2 aligns across 12 bases. CDR1 is SGHTA, CDR2 FQGNSA, per germline. V shed 5 bases and J 2 bases; nucleotides not matched to a gene: 16. CDR3 length: 20 amino acids. The CDR3 loop is CASSPHRLAGVSGAYNEQFF. In DNA form, the CDR3 reads TGTGCCAGCAGCCCCCACCGACTAGCGGGGGTGTCAGGGGCCTACAATGAGCAGTTCTTC.

This sequence joins TRBV4-1 and TRBJ2-5; TRBD1 agrees at 7 bases. The trim removed 2 bases at V and 5 bases at J, leaving 5 bases unmatched. This CDR3 is built from 14 residues. CDR1 MGHRA and CDR2 YSYEKL come from the germline V gene. CDR3 sequence (DNA): TGCGCCAGCAGCCAAACCGGGACAGTGGAGACCCAGTACTTC. Its translation is CASSQTGTVETQYF.

This sequence joins TRBV20-1 and TRBJ1-2; weak D call: TRBD1 (6 bases). The germline gives CDR1 DFQATT, CDR2 SNEGSKA (reference sequence). V was cut by 6 bases and J by 7 bases, with 21 bases left in between. The CDR3 is 14 amino acids. The CDR3 loop reads CSAPLQGQLGGYTF. CDR3 nucleotides: TGCAGTGCCCCCCTTCAGGGGCAACTGGGTGGCTACACCTTC.

On this clonotype itself: The junction departs from the called germline gene at one end, perhaps through a read error. The rearrangement links TRBV29-1 to TRBJ1-2, with D possibly being TRBD1 (6 bases). The germline gives CDR1 SQVTM, CDR2 ANQGSEA. This CDR3 has 11 residues. The CDR3 DNA reads TGCAGCGTTGACCCAACCGGGGGCTGCACCTTC. It encodes CSVDPTGGCTF. Full variable domain (outside the CDR3, taken from reference TRBV29-1 and TRBJ1-2): SAVISQKPSRDICQRGTSLTIQCQVDSQVTMMFWYRQQPGQSLTLIATANQGSEATYESGFVIDKFPISRPNLTFSTLTVSNMSPEDSSIYLCSVDPTGGCTFGSGTRLTVV.

The chain uses TRBV27 and TRBJ1-2; TRBD1 matches at 8 bases. The germline V gene encodes CDR1 MNHEY and CDR2 SMNVEV (reference sequence). Trimming at V came to 5 bases and at J to 8 bases, leaving 13 bases not matched to a gene. The CDR3 totals 15 residues. DNA of the CDR3: TGTGCCAGCAGTCCTGATCTAGGACAGGGTTTCGGCTACACCTTC. Residues: CASSPDLGQGFGYTF.

This chain uses TRBV7-2 with TRBJ1-2, with TRBD1 as a possible D gene (6 bases). The V gene's germline CDR1 is SGHTA and CDR2 FQGNSA. The CDR3 has 14 amino acids. Trimming shortened V by 4 bases and J by 7 bases, and 16 bases separated the two germline ends. The CDR3: CASSSQRGSGGYTF. CDR3 DNA sequence: TGTGCCAGCAGCTCCCAAAGGGGGAGCGGTGGCTACACCTTC.

Points on this clonotype: The junction departs from germline at one end; a sequencing error may be responsible. The CDR3 is CATSFGAQGTQYF. The CDR3 nucleotides read TGTGCCACCAGTTTCGGGGCCCAAGGGACCCAGTACTTC. The chain couples TRBV24-1 to TRBJ2-7; D tentatively reads TRBD1 or TRBD2 (5 bases each). The end of the DNA fits TRBJ2-5 better, so the J call may be wrong. Germline CDR1 and CDR2: KGHDR and SFDVKD. The CDR3 has 13 residues.

The chain has TRBV27 and TRBJ2-3, with TRBD1 identical over 7 bases. Germline CDR1 MNHEY, CDR2 SMNVEV (reference sequence). Trimming at V came to 3 bases and at J to 2 bases, leaving 5 bases not matched to a gene. The CDR3 runs 15 residues. The CDR3 loop reads CASSFGQVATDTQYF. The CDR3 DNA reads as TGTGCCAGCAGTTTCGGACAGGTTGCCACAGATACGCAGTATTTT.

V is TRBV14 and J is TRBJ2-7, with 7 bases that match TRBD1. CDR1 SGHDN and CDR2 FVKESK come from the germline V gene. This CDR3 comprises 17 residues. Unmatched junction bases numbered 10, after V lost 0 bases and J lost 2 bases. CDR3 protein: CASSQDPPGTATYEQYF. CDR3 bases: TGTGCCAGCAGCCAAGATCCGCCCGGGACAGCTACCTACGAGCAGTACTTC. Full variable domain (outside the CDR3, taken from reference TRBV14 and TRBJ2-7): EAGVTQFPSHSVIEKGQTVTLRCDPISGHDNLYWYRRVMGKEIKFLLHFVKESKQDESGMPNNRFLAERTGGTYSTLKVQPAELEDSGVYFCASSQDPPGTATYEQYFGPGTRLTVT.